The 19 T cell receptor beta chains listed next were all sequenced from one sample in a study of cytomegalovirus exposure and HLA in healthy donors. With 60 Vbeta and 13 Jbeta primers, the PCR was carried out. Profiling relied on immunoSEQ multiplex PCR, and the TCRdb table lists in-frame clones only, not all of them. The sample lists more than 150,000 clones; 77% were seen once. Sequencing was performed on PBMCs. The receptors were gathered from a man aged 18 to 30 in good health and CMV-seronegative.

The V call is TRBV30, the J call TRBJ2-1, with D perhaps TRBD2 (5 bases). CDR1 is GTSNPN, CDR2 SVGIG, per germline (reference sequence). Trimming shortened V by 3 bases and J by 1 base, and 16 bases separated the two germline ends. This CDR3 is 16 amino acids long. The CDR3 DNA follows: TGTGCCTGGAGCCGTGGACTGATCGTTTCCTACAATGAGCAGTTCTTC. Its translation is CAWSRGLIVSYNEQFF.

The chain recombines TRBV4-2 with TRBJ2-1, with D tentatively TRBD2 (6 bases). This CDR3 region has 16 residues. Germline CDR1 is LGHNA and CDR2 is YNFKEQ. V was trimmed by 4 bases and J by 0 bases, leaving 13 bases between them. The CDR3 bases are TGTGCCAGCAGCCGGGAGGTCGTGGGCTCCTACAATGAGCAGTTCTTC. Amino acid sequence: CASSREVVGSYNEQFF.

The chain uses TRBV7-3 and TRBJ1-6; unclear D gene. Trimming removed 2 bases at V and 4 bases at J, with 9 bases between. This CDR3 region has 15 residues. Germline V CDR1 and CDR2: SGHTA, FQGTGA. Written as DNA, the CDR3 is TGTGCCAGCAGCTTAGGTGCGGGGTATAATTCACCCCTCCACTTT. This sequence encodes CASSLGAGYNSPLHF.

The rearrangement links TRBV4-1 to TRBJ2-3, with unresolved D. The CDR3 runs to 15 residues. V lost 0 bases and J 2 bases, leaving 9 bases between the germline ends. Germline V CDR1 and CDR2: MGHRA, YSYEKL. CDR3 loop: CASSQDSVPTDTQYF. The CDR3 DNA sequence: TGCGCCAGCAGCCAAGATTCTGTTCCCACAGATACGCAGTATTTT.

The genes are TRBV4-3 and TRBJ1-3; TRBD1 matches at 9 bases. The closer fit of TRBJ2-2 to the DNA end suggests the J call may be wrong. Germline V gene lookup returns CDR1 LGHNA and CDR2 YSLEER. The CDR3 is made up of 16 amino acids. CDR3 region: CASGPGTGIGTGELFF. The CDR3 DNA sequence: TGCGCCAGCGGCCCCGGGACAGGGATAGGCACCGGGGAGCTGTTTTTT.

This clone was seen more than once but under ten times. The V call is TRBV5-4, the J call TRBJ1-1; D call uncertain. The V gene's germline CDR1 is SGHNT and CDR2 YYREEE (reference sequence). The CDR3 is 14 amino acids. Between the trimmed V and J ends, which lost 4 bases and 7 bases, there was a span of 17 bases. CDR3 coding DNA: TGTGCCAGCAGCACCAATGTGGGCAGAAATGAAGCTTTCTTT. Its protein is CASSTNVGRNEAFF.

CDR3 nucleotide sequence: TGCAGTGCCCCCGGCCCAGGGGCGCAGTATTTT. Its protein is CSAPGPGAQYF. V gene TRBV20-1 combines with J gene TRBJ2-3, with TRBD1 as a possible D gene (6 bases). V gave up 6 bases and J gave up 10 bases, with 14 bases separating them. CDR1 is DFQATT and CDR2 is SNEGSKA in the germline V gene (reference sequence). CDR3 length: 11 amino acids.

This chain connects TRBV7-8 to TRBJ1-1, with TRBD1 matching over 8 bases. The junction had 8 bases not matched to a gene; V was cut back by 10 bases and J by 1 base. This CDR3 spans 14 amino acids. Germline CDR1 and CDR2: SGHVS and FQNEAQ. The CDR3 loop is CATGGPTENTEAFF. The CDR3 DNA is TGTGCCACAGGGGGCCCGACAGAGAACACTGAAGCTTTCTTT.

V and J are TRBV5-1 and TRBJ2-2; 8 bases line up with TRBD1. The CDR3 loop spans 18 amino acids. Germline CDR1 is SGHRS and CDR2 is YFSETQ. The trim removed 0 bases at V and 7 bases at J, leaving 14 bases unmatched. CDR3 bases: TGCGCCAGCAGCTTGGGTAGATCAGGGGGCCGCAGCCACGGGGAGCTGTTTTTT. Its translation is CASSLGRSGGRSHGELFF.

The chain couples TRBV4-1 to TRBJ2-1, with D maybe TRBD2 (7 bases). Trimming took 0 bases from V and 6 from J, leaving 12 bases between them. Germline lookup yields CDR1 MGHRA and CDR2 YSYEKL. The CDR3 spans 15 residues. The CDR3 coding sequence is TGCGCCAGCAGCCAAGAAGGGGGGGGTTTCAATGAGCAGTTCTTC. This gives the protein CASSQEGGGFNEQFF.

The chain employs TRBV19 and TRBJ1-2, with TRBD1 identical over 11 bases. CDR3 size: 14 residues. The germline V gene encodes CDR1 LNHDA and CDR2 SQIVND (reference sequence). With V trimmed by 7 bases and J by 8 bases, 9 bases remained unmatched. CDR3 sequence: CASTRTGGFPGYTF. CDR3 in DNA: TGTGCCAGTACCAGGACAGGGGGCTTCCCCGGCTACACCTTC.

The V gene is TRBV7-2, the J gene TRBJ2-5, with D tentatively TRBD2 (7 bases). The CDR3 sequence is 14 residues long. The germline V and J ends were trimmed by 5 bases and 5 bases, with 15 bases remaining between them. Per germline, CDR1 SGHTA and CDR2 FQGNSA. CDR3 DNA: TGTGCCAGCAGCCCCGATTGGGGGGGCGAGACCCAGTACTTC. Translation: CASSPDWGGETQYF.

The chain has TRBV11-3 and TRBJ2-7; a weak D match, TRBD1 (5 bases). V lost 0 bases and J 2 bases, leaving 8 bases between the germline ends. The CDR3 has 14 residues. Germline V gene sequence: CDR1 SGHNT, CDR2 YENEEA. The CDR3 DNA is TGTGCCAGCAGCTTAGAACAGGCCCCCTACGAGCAGTACTTC. The encoded protein is CASSLEQAPYEQYF.

The chain employs TRBV15 and TRBJ1-3; D ambiguous. This CDR3 has 18 amino acids. In germline, CDR1 is LNHNV, CDR2 YYDKDF (reference sequence). Trimming stripped 0 bases from V and 0 bases from J, with 15 bases between. The CDR3 loop reads CATSREVQRFTSGNTIYF. The CDR3 DNA is TGTGCCACCAGCAGAGAAGTTCAGCGCTTCACCTCTGGAAACACCATATATTTT.

The chain recombines TRBV7-9 with TRBJ1-1; 7 nucleotides align to TRBD1. Germline-derived CDR1 and CDR2 are SEHNR and FQNEAQ (reference sequence). The V gene end was trimmed by 5 bases and the J gene end by 6 bases; junction bases not matched to a gene: 3. This CDR3 is built from 12 residues. CDR3 amino acids: CASSQGVAEAFF. CDR3 sequence (DNA): TGTGCCAGCAGCCAGGGGGTCGCTGAAGCTTTCTTT.

In its sample, this clone was seen a few times. The rearrangement links TRBV4-3 to TRBJ2-7; 9 nucleotides align to TRBD1. There are 16 residues in the CDR3. The V and J ends lost 4 bases and 4 bases, in that order; junction bases with no gene match: 11. CDR1 is LGHNA and CDR2 is YSLEER in the germline V gene. In DNA form, the CDR3 reads TGCGCCAGCAGCCGGGAGTGGGGGACAGGGAAGTACGAGCAGTACTTC. This sequence encodes CASSREWGTGKYEQYF.

This clone turned up a few times. The chain recombines TRBV5-1 with TRBJ1-2; 7 nucleotides match TRBD1. The V and J ends lost 5 bases and 5 bases, in that order; junction bases with no gene match: 15. The V gene's germline CDR1 is SGHRS and CDR2 YFSETQ. CDR3 length: 16 residues. In DNA, the CDR3 is TGCGCCAGCAGACCCGCCCCGGGACAGTCAGGGTATGGCTACACCTTC. Its protein product is CASRPAPGQSGYGYTF.

This clone was counted between two and nine times. J is TRBJ1-3 and V is TRBV7-8; 7 bases match TRBD1. Germline V gene lookup returns CDR1 SGHVS and CDR2 FQNEAQ. This CDR3 contains 16 residues. The V segment lost 2 bases and the J segment 4 bases; nucleotides outside the gene matches: 8. The DNA of the CDR3 is TGTGCCAGCAGCTTACGCGGACAGGCGTTCGGAAACACCATATATTTT. This gives the protein CASSLRGQAFGNTIYF.

The rearrangement links TRBV7-8 to TRBJ2-3, with a possible D match to TRBD2 (7 bases). The CDR3 length is 15 residues. Germline V gene sequence: CDR1 SGHVS, CDR2 FQNEAQ. Trimming cost V 7 bases and J 0 bases, with 14 bases left between them. CDR3 sequence (DNA): TGTGCCAGCACCGAGGGGGGGTCTAGCACAGATACGCAGTATTTT. Encoded protein: CASTEGGSSTDTQYF.